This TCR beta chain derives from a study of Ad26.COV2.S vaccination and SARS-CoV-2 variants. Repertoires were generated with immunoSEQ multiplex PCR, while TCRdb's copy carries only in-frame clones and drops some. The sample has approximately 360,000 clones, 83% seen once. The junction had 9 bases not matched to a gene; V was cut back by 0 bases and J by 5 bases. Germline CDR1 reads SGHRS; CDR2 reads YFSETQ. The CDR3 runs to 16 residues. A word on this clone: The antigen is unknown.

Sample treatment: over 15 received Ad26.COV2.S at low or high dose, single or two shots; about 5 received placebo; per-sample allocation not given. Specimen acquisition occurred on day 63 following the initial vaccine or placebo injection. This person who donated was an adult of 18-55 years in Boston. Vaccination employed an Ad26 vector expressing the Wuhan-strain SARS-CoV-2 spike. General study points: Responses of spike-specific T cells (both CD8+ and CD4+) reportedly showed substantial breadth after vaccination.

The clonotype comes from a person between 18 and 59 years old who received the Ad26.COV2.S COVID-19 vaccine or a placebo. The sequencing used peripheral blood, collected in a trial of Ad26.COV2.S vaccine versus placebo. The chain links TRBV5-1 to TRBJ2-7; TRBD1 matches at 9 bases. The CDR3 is CASSLGFGTGSHEQYF. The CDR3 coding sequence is TGCGCCAGCAGCTTGGGATTCGGGACAGGGAGCCACGAGCAGTACTTC.